This T cell receptor beta chain was documented in a study of regulatory T cells in long-lasting Graves disease. The V gene lost 0 bases and the J gene lost 4 bases, with 10 bases spanning the gap. Germline loops: CDR1 SGDLS, CDR2 YYNGEE. CDR3 size: 14 residues. Time point given: newly diagnosed GD, antithyroid drugs for less than 3 months. Following extraction of RNA from PBMCs, that RNA was used to make the TCR library. This clonotype was seen at least ten times. To make TCR beta libraries, researchers used iRepertoire HTBI primers and Arm-PCR of CDR3 regions. TCRdb reprocessed the multiplex PCR reads via MiXCR and lists one record per CDR3 protein. The table has roughly 260,000 distinct CDR3 sequences, about 18% seen once. This sample was also put to use in a study of T cells in Graves' hyperthyroidism and ophthalmopathy. According to that study: With the HTBI primer set, the TCR CDR3 went through a first round of RT-PCR.

The source was peripheral blood mononuclear cells (PBMCs), collected at new diagnosis, from a patient treated with antithyroid drugs. The sequence came from a woman under 40 with Graves disease. The chain uses TRBV9 and TRBJ1-2, with D unresolved. The CDR3 reads CASSVEANPYGYTF. CDR3 nucleotides: TGTGCCAGCAGCGTAGAGGCTAACCCCTATGGCTACACCTTC.